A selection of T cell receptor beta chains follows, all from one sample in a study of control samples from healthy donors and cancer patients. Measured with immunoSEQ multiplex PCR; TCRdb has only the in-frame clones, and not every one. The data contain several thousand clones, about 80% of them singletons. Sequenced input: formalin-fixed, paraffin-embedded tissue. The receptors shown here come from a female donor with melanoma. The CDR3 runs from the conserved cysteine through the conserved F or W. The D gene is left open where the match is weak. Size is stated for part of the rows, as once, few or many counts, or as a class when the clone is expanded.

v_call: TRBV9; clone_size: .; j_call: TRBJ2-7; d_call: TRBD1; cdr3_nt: TGTGCCAGCAGCGTAGGGGTGCGGCAGGGGGCCCAGCAGTACTTT; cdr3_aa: CASSVGVRQGAQQYF
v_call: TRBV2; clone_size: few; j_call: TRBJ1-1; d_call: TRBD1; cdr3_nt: TGTGCCAGCAAGTGGGACAGGGCTGGTGGAGCTTTCTTT; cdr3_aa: CASKWDRAGGAFF
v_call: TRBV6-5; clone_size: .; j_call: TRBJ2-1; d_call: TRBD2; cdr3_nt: TGTGCCAGCAGCCTACTAGCGGGAGTAGGCAATGAGCAGTTCTTC; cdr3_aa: CASSLLAGVGNEQFF
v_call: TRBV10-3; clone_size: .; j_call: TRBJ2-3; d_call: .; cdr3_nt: TGTGCCATCTCGAGCACAGATACGCAGTATTTT; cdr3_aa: CAISSTDTQYF
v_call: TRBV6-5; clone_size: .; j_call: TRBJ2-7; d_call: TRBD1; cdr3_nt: TGTGCCAGCAGTTACAAGGGGACAGGGGATAGGGAGCAGTACTTC; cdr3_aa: CASSYKGTGDREQYF
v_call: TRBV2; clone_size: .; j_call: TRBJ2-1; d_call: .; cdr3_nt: TGTGCCAGCAGTGGGGACGAGAGGGGTGTGCAGTTCTTC; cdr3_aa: CASSGDERGVQFF
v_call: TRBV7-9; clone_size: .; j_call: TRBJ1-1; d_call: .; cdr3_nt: TGTGCCAGCAGCTTGGCAGCCGAAGCTTTCTTT; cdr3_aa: CASSLAAEAFF
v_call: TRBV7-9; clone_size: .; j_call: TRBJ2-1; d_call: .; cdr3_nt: TGTGCCAGCAGCCCCTACCTCCTGCGGGACTACAATGAGCAGTTCTTC; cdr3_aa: CASSPYLLRDYNEQFF
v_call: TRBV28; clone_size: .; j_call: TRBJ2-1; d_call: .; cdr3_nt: TGTGCCAGCAGTTTATGGCGGGCCTCCGATGAGCAGTTCTTC; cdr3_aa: CASSLWRASDEQFF
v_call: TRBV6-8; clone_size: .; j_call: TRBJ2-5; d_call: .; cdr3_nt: TGTGCCAGCACTTCCAGAAGGGGCTCAGAGACCCAGTACTTC; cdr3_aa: CASTSRRGSETQYF
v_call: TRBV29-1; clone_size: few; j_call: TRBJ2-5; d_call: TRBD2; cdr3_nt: TGCAGCGTACTTGGACTAGCGGGAGGAGAGACCCAGTACTTC; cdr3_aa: CSVLGLAGGETQYF
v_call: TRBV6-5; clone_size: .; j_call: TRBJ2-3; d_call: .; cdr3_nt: TGTGCCAGCAGTCGCCGGGTCAGGGAGCCAGATACGCAGTATTTT; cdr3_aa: CASSRRVREPDTQYF
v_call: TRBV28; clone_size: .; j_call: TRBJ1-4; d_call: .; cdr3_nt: TGTGCCAGCAGTTCGTACGCGGACAGTGCAACTAATGAAAAACTGTTTTTT; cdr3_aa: CASSSYADSATNEKLFF
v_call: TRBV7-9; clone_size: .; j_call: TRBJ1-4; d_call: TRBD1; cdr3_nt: TGTGCCAGCAGCTTAGCGGGACAGGGTGTTGAAAAACTGTTTTTT; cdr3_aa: CASSLAGQGVEKLFF
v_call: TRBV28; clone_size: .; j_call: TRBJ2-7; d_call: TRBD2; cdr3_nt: TGTGCCAGCAGTCCCTACAGGATTCTAGCGGGAGACTACGAGCAGTACTTC; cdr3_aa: CASSPYRILAGDYEQYF
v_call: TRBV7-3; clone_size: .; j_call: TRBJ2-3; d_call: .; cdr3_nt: TGTGCCAGCAGTATTGACGGAACCCTCACAGATACGCAGTATTTT; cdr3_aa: CASSIDGTLTDTQYF
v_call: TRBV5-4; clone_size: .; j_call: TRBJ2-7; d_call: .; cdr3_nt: TGTGCCAGCAGCTTGGGGACGGTGGGGCAGTACTTC; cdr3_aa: CASSLGTVGQYF
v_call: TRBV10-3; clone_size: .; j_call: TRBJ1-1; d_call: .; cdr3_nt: TGTGCCATCGCGGAACACACTGAAGCTTTCTTT; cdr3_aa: CAIAEHTEAFF
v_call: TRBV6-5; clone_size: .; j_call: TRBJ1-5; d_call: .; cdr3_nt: TGTGCCTCGGGGAGGGGTCAGCCCCAGCATTTT; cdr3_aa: CASGRGQPQHF
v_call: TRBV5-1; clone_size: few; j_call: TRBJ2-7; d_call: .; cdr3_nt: TGCGCCAGCAGCTTGGAGGCAGGGAGGGAGCAGTACTTC; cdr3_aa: CASSLEAGREQYF
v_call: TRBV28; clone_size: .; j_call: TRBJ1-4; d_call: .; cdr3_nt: TGTGCCAGCAGTTTTACCCCCCGGGGACCCGATGAAAAACTGTTTTTT; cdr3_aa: CASSFTPRGPDEKLFF
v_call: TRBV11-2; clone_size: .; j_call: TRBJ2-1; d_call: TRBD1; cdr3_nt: TGTGCCAGCAGCTTATATCAGGGGACAGGGGTCGATGAGCAGTTCTTC; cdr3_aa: CASSLYQGTGVDEQFF
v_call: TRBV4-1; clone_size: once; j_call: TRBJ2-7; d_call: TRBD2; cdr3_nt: TGCGCCAGCAGCCAAGACCTAGCGGGAAAGAACGAGCAGTACTTC; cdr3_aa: CASSQDLAGKNEQYF
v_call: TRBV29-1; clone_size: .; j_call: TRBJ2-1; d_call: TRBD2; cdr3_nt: TGCAGCGTTGTCCCCACCGGGACTAGTCGTGGCGGTGAGCAGTTCTTC; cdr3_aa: CSVVPTGTSRGGEQFF
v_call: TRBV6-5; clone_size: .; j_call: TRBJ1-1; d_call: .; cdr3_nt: TGTGCCAGCACGGGCAACACTGAAGCTTTCTTT; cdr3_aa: CASTGNTEAFF
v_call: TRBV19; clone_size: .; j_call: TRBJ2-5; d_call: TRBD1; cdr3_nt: TGTGCCAGTAGTTTGCTAGGGAGACAGGGAAGAGGAGAGATCCAGTACTTC; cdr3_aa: CASSLLGRQGRGEIQYF
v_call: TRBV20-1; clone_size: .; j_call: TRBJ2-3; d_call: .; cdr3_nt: TGCAGTGCTAGTGGTGGGGTTGGGGGCACAGATACGCAGTATTTT; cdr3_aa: CSASGGVGGTDTQYF
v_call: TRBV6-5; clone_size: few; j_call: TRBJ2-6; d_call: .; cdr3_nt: TGTGCCAGCAGTACATCCTCTGGGGCCAACGTCCTGACTTTC; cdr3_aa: CASSTSSGANVLTF
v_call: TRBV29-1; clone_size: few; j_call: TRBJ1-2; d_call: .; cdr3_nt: TGCAGCGTCGTGACAGTAGTCTATGGCTACACCTTC; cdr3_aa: CSVVTVVYGYTF
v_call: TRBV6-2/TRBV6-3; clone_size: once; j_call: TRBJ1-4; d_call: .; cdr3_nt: TGTGCCAGCAGCCCCTCAGCGGCCAATGAAAAACTGTTTTTT; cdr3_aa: CASSPSAANEKLFF
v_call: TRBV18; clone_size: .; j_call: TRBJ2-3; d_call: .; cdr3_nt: TGTGCCAGCTCTCCATTCGAGGGGCGACATACAAATACGCAGTATTTT; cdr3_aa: CASSPFEGRHTNTQYF
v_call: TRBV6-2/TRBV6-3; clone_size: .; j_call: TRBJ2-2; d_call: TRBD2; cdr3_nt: TGTGCCAGCAGTTACGGCGGGGGGAACACCGGGGAGCTGTTTTTT; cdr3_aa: CASSYGGGNTGELFF
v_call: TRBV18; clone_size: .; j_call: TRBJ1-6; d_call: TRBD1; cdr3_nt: TGTGCCAGCTCACCCGAGATGACAGGGGTAAATTCACCCCTCCACTTT; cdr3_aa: CASSPEMTGVNSPLHF
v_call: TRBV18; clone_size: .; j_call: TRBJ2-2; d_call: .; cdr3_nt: TGTGCCAGCTCATCGATGACCCGGGAGCTGTTTTTT; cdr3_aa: CASSSMTRELFF
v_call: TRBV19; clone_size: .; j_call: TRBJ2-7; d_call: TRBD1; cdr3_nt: TGTGCCAGTAGTAGCCGAACCGGGACAGGGTCTTACGAGCAGTACTTC; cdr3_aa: CASSSRTGTGSYEQYF
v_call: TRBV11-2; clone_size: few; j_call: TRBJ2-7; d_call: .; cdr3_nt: TGTGCCAGCAGCTTCGCCCAGACCTACGAGCAGTACTTC; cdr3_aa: CASSFAQTYEQYF
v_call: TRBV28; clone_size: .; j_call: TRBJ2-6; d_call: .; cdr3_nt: TGTGCCAGCAGTTCTGGGGCCAACGTCCTGACTTTC; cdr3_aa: CASSSGANVLTF
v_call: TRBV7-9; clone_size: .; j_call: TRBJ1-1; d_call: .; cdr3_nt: TGTGCCAGCAGCTTAGCCGGGATTGGCACTGAAGCTTTCTTT; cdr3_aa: CASSLAGIGTEAFF
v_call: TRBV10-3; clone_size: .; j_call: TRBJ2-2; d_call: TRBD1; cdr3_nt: TGTGCCATCAGGTCGGGACAGTTGAACACCGGGGAGCTGTTTTTT; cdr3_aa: CAIRSGQLNTGELFF
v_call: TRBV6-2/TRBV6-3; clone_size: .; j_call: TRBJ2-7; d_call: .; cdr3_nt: TGTGCCAGCAGTTACTCACCCGCCTACGAGCAGTACTTC; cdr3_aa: CASSYSPAYEQYF